This T cell receptor (beta chain) was recovered during a study of cytomegalovirus exposure and HLA in healthy donors. Concerning this clone: Its cognate antigen is unknown.

The CDR3 covers 15 residues. Germline-derived CDR1 and CDR2 are MNHEY and SVGAGI. Trimming at V came to 7 bases and at J to 9 bases, leaving 10 bases not matched to a gene. The study's findings and limits: Cytomegalovirus status was reportedly diagnosed by the classifier with high sensitivity and specificity. Associated with cytomegalovirus, according to the listing, were about 160 TCR beta chains.

The method was immunoSEQ multiplex PCR; TCRdb's version includes in-frame clones alone and lacks a portion of them. The sample consists of tens of thousands of clones, approximately 92% of them appearing once. This sequence joins TRBV6-5 and TRBJ2-1, with 12 bases identical to TRBD2. The origin of this receptor is a man between 18 and 35 years old in good health and CMV-seronegative. The sequenced material came from PBMCs. CDR3 amino acids: CASTSRGLAGIEQFF. For the CDR3, the DNA is TGTGCCAGCACCTCTCGCGGACTAGCGGGAATTGAGCAGTTCTTC.